Shown below are 30 T cell receptor beta chains from a single sample sequenced in a study of blood T cell repertoires in COVID-19. Produced via immunoSEQ multiplex PCR; TCRdb's table is partial and in-frame only. This sample carries roughly 200,000 clones, about 83% of them seen once, and the ten largest clones take roughly 1.2%. Sequenced material: peripheral blood. The receptors were sampled from a woman aged 25-40 years with COVID-19, enrolled during active disease.

DNA of the CDR3: TGCGCCAGCAGCGCTACCGGGACAGGGGAAAACATTCAGTACTTC. The encoded protein is CASSATGTGENIQYF. The gene calls are TRBV5-1 and TRBJ2-4, with 10 bases that match TRBD1. Germline V gene data show CDR1 as SGHRS and CDR2 as YFSETQ. With 4 bases clipped from V and 5 bases from J, the junction kept 6 bases outside the gene matches. The CDR3 has 15 amino acids.

The CDR3 nucleotides are TGTGCCAGCAGCTTGCAGGGAGGCGCCATGAACACTGAAGCTTTCTTT. This gives the protein CASSLQGGAMNTEAFF. The J gene is TRBJ1-1, the V gene TRBV5-4, with D tentatively TRBD1 (5 bases). The germline gives CDR1 SGHNT, CDR2 YYREEE (reference sequence). The V gene lost 1 base and the J gene lost 0 bases, with 13 bases spanning the gap. The CDR3 runs to 16 residues.

The chain couples TRBV18 to TRBJ2-7; perhaps TRBD1 as D (5 bases). The CDR3 covers 13 residues. The germline V gene has CDR1 KGHSH and CDR2 LQKENI. Trimming cost V 1 base and J 4 bases, with 8 bases left between them. In nucleotides, the CDR3 is TGTGCCAGCTCACCACGGGCAGGGTACGAGCAGTACTTC. This codes for CASSPRAGYEQYF.

This clone was observed once. The chain uses TRBV18 and TRBJ2-7; 13 nucleotides align to TRBD2. The trim removed 6 bases at V and 1 base at J, leaving 3 bases unmatched. Looked up from germline, CDR1 is KGHSH and CDR2 is LQKENI. There are 15 residues in the CDR3. The CDR3 coding sequence is TGTGCCAGCTCGCTACTAGCGGGGGGGTCCTACGAGCAGTACTTC. Protein: CASSLLAGGSYEQYF. The variable domain in full, completed from reference TRBV18 and TRBJ2-7, reads NAGVMQNPRHLVRRRGQEARLRCSPMKGHSHVYWYRQLPEEGLKFMVYLQKENIIDESGMPKERFSAEFPKEGPSILRIQQVVRGDSAAYFCASSLLAGGSYEQYFGPGTRLTVT.

The V gene is TRBV9, the J gene TRBJ2-3; D may be TRBD2 (6 bases). Germline V gene lookup returns CDR1 SGDLS and CDR2 YYNGEE. Trimming pared 0 bases from V and 4 bases from J, leaving 18 bases between. The length of the CDR3 is 17 residues. The CDR3 nucleotides are TGTGCCAGCAGCGTAGAAGGAGCGGGTCCGGGCCCAGATACGCAGTATTTT. This codes for CASSVEGAGPGPDTQYF.

This chain joins TRBV2 and TRBJ2-3, with D perhaps TRBD1 (6 bases). CDR1 SNHLY and CDR2 FYNNEI come from the germline V gene. The length of the CDR3 is 15 residues. Trimming took 3 bases from V and 1 from J, leaving 11 bases between them. CDR3 nucleotide sequence: TGTGCCAGCAGTGATAGGGCAGGGGGCACAGATACGCAGTATTTT. Translated: CASSDRAGGTDTQYF.

This rearrangement joins TRBV7-2 to TRBJ1-4; TRBD1 agrees at 7 bases. CDR3 length: 14 residues. V shed 5 bases, J shed 6 bases, and the junction held 6 bases outside the gene matches. Per germline, CDR1 SGHTA and CDR2 FQGNSA. The CDR3 DNA follows: TGTGCCAGCAGCGTCCAGGGGGAGGATGAAAAACTGTTTTTT. Amino acids: CASSVQGEDEKLFF. The full variable domain, its missing parts supplied by reference TRBV7-2 and TRBJ1-4, is GAGVSQSPSNKVTEKGKDVELRCDPISGHTALYWYRQSLGQGLEFLIYFQGNSAPDKSGLPSDRFSAERTGGSVSTLTIQRTQQEDSAVYLCASSVQGEDEKLFFGSGTQLSVL.

The chain couples TRBV5-4 to TRBJ2-1; a weak D match, TRBD1 (6 bases). V lost 0 bases and J lost 5, with 9 bases in between. The CDR3 consists of 14 residues. Germline CDR1 and CDR2: SGHNT and YYREEE (reference sequence). The CDR3 region is CASSLGQADNEQFF. The CDR3 DNA sequence: TGTGCCAGCAGCTTGGGACAGGCGGACAATGAGCAGTTCTTC.

The chain links TRBV5-1 to TRBJ2-1, with 13 bases fitting TRBD2. The CDR3 contains 16 residues. The germline V gene has CDR1 SGHRS and CDR2 YFSETQ. The V gene end was trimmed by 4 bases and the J gene end by 5 bases; junction bases not matched to a gene: 6. The CDR3 DNA is TGCGCCAGCAGCACAAGACTAGCGGGGGGAAACAATGAGCAGTTCTTC. This gives the protein CASSTRLAGGNNEQFF.

The chain carries TRBV28 and TRBJ2-1; the match to TRBD2 covers 14 bases. After removal of 6 bases from V and 6 bases from J, the junction contained 10 bases not matched to a gene. The CDR3 contains 17 residues. Looked up from germline, CDR1 is MDHEN and CDR2 is SYDVKM. The CDR3 loop reads CASSPIGLAGGSNEQFF. The CDR3 DNA is TGTGCCAGCAGCCCAATCGGACTAGCGGGGGGCTCCAATGAGCAGTTCTTC.

This chain connects TRBV6-5 to TRBJ2-2, with D tentatively TRBD1 (6 bases). This CDR3 has 16 amino acids. V lost 4 bases and J 2 bases, leaving 14 bases between the germline ends. The germline V gene encodes CDR1 MNHEY and CDR2 SVGAGI. CDR3 DNA sequence: TGTGCCAGCAGTTTAGGGGGACCAGGAAACACCGGGGAGCTGTTTTTT. Its protein is CASSLGGPGNTGELFF.

The genes are TRBV6-5 and TRBJ1-1; a possible D gene is TRBD1 (5 bases). Germline V gives CDR1 MNHEY, CDR2 SVGAGI. The CDR3 loop spans 15 amino acids. V dropped 8 bases and J dropped 1 base, with 17 bases sitting between them. The CDR3 loop is CASRRGGRGNTEAFF. Written as DNA, the CDR3 is TGTGCCAGCCGCCGGGGGGGTAGGGGGAACACTGAAGCTTTCTTT.

The chain employs TRBV7-2 and TRBJ2-1; 9 bases map to TRBD2. Germline CDR1 reads SGHTA; CDR2 reads FQGNSA. With 6 bases clipped from V and 0 bases from J, the junction kept 6 bases outside the gene matches. This CDR3 comprises 16 residues. DNA for the CDR3: TGTGCCAGCAGTCGCGGTAGCGGGGGCTCCTACAATGAGCAGTTCTTC. Residues: CASSRGSGGSYNEQFF.

The chain employs TRBV4-3 and TRBJ2-3; 9 bases are shared with TRBD2. CDR1 LGHNA and CDR2 YSLEER come from the germline V gene. This CDR3 spans 18 amino acids. V dropped 0 bases and J dropped 2; count of bases not matched to a gene: 9. The CDR3 DNA reads TGCGCCAGCAGCCAAGATCCGGCAGCGGGGGGCTTCACAGATACGCAGTATTTT. Translating gives CASSQDPAAGGFTDTQYF.

This sequence joins TRBV4-1 and TRBJ2-1, with 14 bases fitting TRBD2. The CDR3 contains 15 residues. Germline-derived CDR1 and CDR2 are MGHRA and YSYEKL. V shed 3 bases and J 9 bases; nucleotides not matched to a gene: 4. The CDR3 here is CASSQGLAGVGEQFF. In nucleotides, the CDR3 is TGCGCCAGCAGCCAGGGACTAGCGGGAGTGGGTGAGCAGTTCTTC.

This clone was seen once. This rearrangement joins TRBV11-2 to TRBJ2-7, with no clear D. V shed 5 bases and J shed 0 bases, with 8 bases lying between them. Germline-derived CDR1 and CDR2 are SGHAT and FQNNGV. CDR3 length: 13 amino acids. DNA for the CDR3: TGTGCCAGCAGCCCCCCGAGCTCCTACGAGCAGTACTTC. It translates to CASSPPSSYEQYF.

The V call is TRBV7-2, the J call TRBJ1-1; D uncertain. The CDR3 is made up of 14 amino acids. With 1 base removed from V and 5 bases from J, the gap between germline ends came to 11 bases. CDR1 SGHTA and CDR2 FQGNSA come from the germline V gene. This chain's CDR3 is CASSLVHGPTEAFF. In nucleotides, the CDR3 is TGTGCCAGCAGCTTAGTCCATGGCCCAACTGAAGCTTTCTTT.

This chain uses TRBV28 with TRBJ2-7, with 7 positions matching TRBD2. The germline gives CDR1 MDHEN, CDR2 SYDVKM. The length of the CDR3 is 17 residues. Trimming removed 3 bases from V and 0 bases from J; junction bases left unmatched: 11. CDR3 amino acids: CASSFTLTSRNSYEQYF. The CDR3 DNA is TGTGCCAGCAGTTTCACTTTGACTAGCCGGAACTCCTACGAGCAGTACTTC.

This chain joins TRBV4-3 and TRBJ2-3, with 16 positions matching TRBD2. The CDR3 contains 20 residues. Germline V CDR1 and CDR2: LGHNA, YSLEER. V lost 0 bases and J lost 5; bases outside the gene matches: 11. CDR3 residues: CASSQDPPGTSGGAKDTQYF. In DNA form, the CDR3 reads TGCGCCAGCAGCCAAGATCCGCCGGGGACTAGCGGGGGGGCGAAAGATACGCAGTATTTT.

The CDR3 reads CASSQVSSGTHTQYF. The CDR3 DNA reads TGCGCCAGCAGCCAAGTATCTAGCGGGACACATACGCAGTATTTT. J is TRBJ2-3 and V is TRBV4-3; 9 bases are shared with TRBD2. Trimming took 1 base from V and 7 from J; bases not matched to a gene: 6. Germline CDR1 is LGHNA and CDR2 is YSLEER. The CDR3 consists of 15 residues.

This chain joins TRBV12-3 or TRBV12-4 and TRBJ2-7; tentatively, D is TRBD2 (6 bases). The CDR3 runs 13 residues. Trimming took off 7 bases at V and 0 bases at J, with 10 bases between the two ends. The CDR3 reads CASNWGLSYEQYF. As DNA, the CDR3 is TGTGCCAGCAACTGGGGACTCTCCTACGAGCAGTACTTC.

The chain is built from TRBV13 and TRBJ1-1; 7 bases map to TRBD1. CDR3 length: 17 residues. In germline, CDR1 is PRHDT, CDR2 FYEKMQ (reference sequence). J was trimmed by 2 bases and V by 3 bases; bases with no gene match: 12. Written as DNA, the CDR3 is TGTGCCAGCAGCTTTGGGGGACAGAGGATGGGTAACACTGAAGCTTTCTTT. This encodes CASSFGGQRMGNTEAFF.

This chain links TRBV29-1 with TRBJ1-2, with a possible D match to TRBD1 (6 bases). The germline gives CDR1 SQVTM, CDR2 ANQGSEA. This CDR3 is 14 amino acids long. V was trimmed by 4 bases and J by 12 bases, leaving 24 bases between them. The CDR3 DNA sequence: TGCAGCGTTGGATCGCAGGGGCAAACCCCTTTCGACACCTTC. This codes for CSVGSQGQTPFDTF.

The CDR3 DNA reads TGTGCCAGCAGTGACAGGGCGGTAATAAACGAGCAGTACTTC. Residues: CASSDRAVINEQYF. This rearrangement joins TRBV2 to TRBJ2-7; TRBD1 is a possible D gene (5 bases). V was cut by 3 bases and J by 5 bases, with 14 bases left in between. Germline-derived CDR1 and CDR2 are SNHLY and FYNNEI. The CDR3 length is 14 residues.

The gene calls are TRBV6-5 and TRBJ2-3, with a possible D match to TRBD2 (5 bases). The CDR3 extends over 14 amino acids. Germline V gene lookup returns CDR1 MNHEY and CDR2 SVGAGI. Trimming took off 6 bases at V and 1 base at J, with 11 bases between the two ends. CDR3 region: CASSPKAGTDTQYF. The CDR3, as DNA: TGTGCCAGCAGCCCAAAAGCGGGCACAGATACGCAGTATTTT.

V gene TRBV29-1 combines with J gene TRBJ2-7; tentatively, D is TRBD1 (7 bases). CDR3 length: 12 amino acids. Germline values: CDR1 SQVTM, CDR2 ANQGSEA. Trimming left V 7 bases short and J 7 bases short, with 17 bases between. The CDR3 here is CSGGDSGREQYF. The DNA of the CDR3 is TGCAGCGGGGGGGACAGCGGTCGGGAGCAGTACTTC.

CDR3 in DNA: TGTGCCATCAGTGACCGGGGGCGACAGGGAAACTATGGCTACACCTTC. Its protein is CAISDRGRQGNYGYTF. The chain couples TRBV10-3 to TRBJ1-2; 7 bases fit TRBD1. CDR3 length: 16 residues. The junction had 9 bases not matched to a gene; V was cut back by 3 bases and J by 2 bases. Germline CDR1 ENHRY, CDR2 SYGVKD.

The chain has TRBV11-3 and TRBJ1-5; 9 nucleotides align to TRBD1. J gave up 2 bases and V 1 base, and 9 bases lay outside the gene matches. The CDR3 has 18 residues. Germline V gene data show CDR1 as SGHNT and CDR2 as YENEEA. DNA for the CDR3: TGTGCCAGCAGCTTAGTGGTCACAGGGGGCTCGGGCAATCAGCCCCAGCATTTT. Its translation is CASSLVVTGGSGNQPQHF.

This chain links TRBV29-1 with TRBJ1-2, with TRBD1 identical over 8 bases. CDR3 size: 14 residues. Germline V gene data show CDR1 as SQVTM and CDR2 as ANQGSEA. The ends lost 1 base at V and 8 bases at J; junction bases unmatched: 9. The CDR3 is CSVEASDRGRGYTF. CDR3 in DNA: TGCAGCGTTGAAGCCAGCGACAGGGGCCGGGGCTACACCTTC.

This clone was counted a single time. The CDR3 is CASSVAAGEDEYTQYF. The CDR3 nucleotides read TGTGCCAGCAGCGTAGCGGCGGGCGAAGACGAGTATACGCAGTATTTT. The chain recombines TRBV9 with TRBJ2-3; D is possibly TRBD2 (5 bases). The CDR3 has 16 residues. Germline lookup yields CDR1 SGDLS and CDR2 YYNGEE. V was clipped by 0 bases and J by 7 bases, with 18 bases between them.